The 26 T cell receptor beta chains given below trace back to one sample, sequenced in a study of T cell responses to AZD1222 COVID-19 vaccine. The method was immunoSEQ multiplex PCR; TCRdb's version includes in-frame clones alone and lacks a portion of them. The table records over 120,000 clones, 89% of them present only once. The specimen comprised peripheral blood, sampled 28 days after the second AZD1222 dose. Receptors were obtained from an adult who received the AZD1222 COVID-19 vaccine.

V gene TRBV9 combines with J gene TRBJ2-3, with 8 bases lining up with TRBD2. Germline V CDR1 and CDR2: SGDLS, YYNGEE. V dropped 2 bases and J dropped 10; count of bases not matched to a gene: 15. This CDR3 has 16 amino acids. CDR3 residues: CASSVGAGASQGAQYF. The CDR3 nucleotides read TGTGCCAGCAGCGTGGGAGCGGGAGCTTCCCAAGGGGCGCAGTATTTT. The full variable domain, in which reference TRBV9 and TRBJ2-3 provide the parts outside the CDR3, is DSGVTQTPKHLITATGQRVTLRCSPRSGDLSVYWYQQSLDQGLQFLIQYYNGEERAKGNILERFSAQQFPDLHSELNLSSLELGDSALYFCASSVGAGASQGAQYFGPGTRLTVL.

This chain connects TRBV11-3 to TRBJ1-1; 7 bases are a match to TRBD1. Germline V gene data show CDR1 as SGHNT and CDR2 as YENEEA. V shed 5 bases and J 2 bases; nucleotides not matched to a gene: 5. The CDR3 has 14 residues. CDR3 amino acids: CASSPKGGNTEAFF. The CDR3 DNA reads as TGTGCCAGCAGCCCTAAAGGGGGCAACACTGAAGCTTTCTTT.

This sequence joins TRBV15 and TRBJ1-4; D is unclear. Trimming removed 3 bases at V and 2 bases at J, with 10 bases between. The CDR3 is 15 amino acids. From germline, CDR1 is LNHNV and CDR2 YYDKDF (reference sequence). The CDR3 here is CATSSWGNTNEKLFF. As DNA, the CDR3 is TGTGCCACCAGCAGTTGGGGAAACACTAATGAAAAACTGTTTTTT. The entire variable domain, with the rest obtained from reference TRBV15 and TRBJ1-4, is as follows: DAMVIQNPRYQVTQFGKPVTLSCSQTLNHNVMYWYQQKSSQAPKLLFHYYDKDFNNEADTPDNFQSRRPNTSFCFLDIRSPGLGDTAMYLCATSSWGNTNEKLFFGSGTQLSVL.

This chain uses TRBV5-4 with TRBJ2-7; the match to TRBD2 covers 10 bases. CDR3 length equals 16 residues. V lost 0 bases, J lost 2 bases, and 5 bases stayed unmatched. Germline V lookup: CDR1 SGHNT, CDR2 YYREEE (reference sequence). The chain's CDR3 is CASSLGPSGSPYEQYF. CDR3 coding DNA: TGTGCCAGCAGCTTGGGTCCTAGCGGGAGTCCCTACGAGCAGTACTTC.

The rearrangement joins TRBV19 to TRBJ1-6; 7 bases align to TRBD1. The CDR3 length is 12 residues. With V trimmed by 10 bases and J by 10 bases, 7 bases remained unmatched. From germline, CDR1 is LNHDA and CDR2 SQIVND (reference sequence). The CDR3 coding sequence is TGTGCCACCCGGGACAGTTGGTCACCCCTCCACTTT. It codes for CATRDSWSPLHF.

This chain joins TRBV6-5 and TRBJ1-6; 7 bases fit TRBD1. Per germline, CDR1 MNHEY and CDR2 SVGAGI. CDR3 size: 15 residues. After removal of 8 bases from V and 7 bases from J, the junction contained 11 bases not matched to a gene. The chain's CDR3 is CASGRQGLQNSPLHF. As DNA, the CDR3 is TGTGCCAGCGGACGACAGGGCCTCCAGAATTCACCCCTCCACTTT.

This clone came up once. This chain uses TRBV28 with TRBJ1-3; 7 nucleotides match TRBD1. The CDR3 extends over 15 amino acids. The junction had 5 bases not matched to a gene; V was cut back by 2 bases and J by 4 bases. Per the germline V gene, CDR1 is MDHEN and CDR2 is SYDVKM. DNA of the CDR3: TGTGCCAGCAGTTTAGGGCCGGGACAGGGAAACACCATATATTTT. Translating it yields CASSLGPGQGNTIYF.

The chain joins TRBV3-1 (or the pseudogene TRBV3-2) to TRBJ1-1, with D unresolved. The CDR3 runs to 15 residues. Trimming shortened V by 0 bases and J by 1 base, and 9 bases separated the two germline ends. CDR1 LGHDT and CDR2 YNNKEL come from the germline V gene (reference sequence). CDR3 region: CASSQERRRNTEAFF. The CDR3 DNA follows: TGTGCCAGCAGCCAAGAACGACGGAGGAACACTGAAGCTTTCTTT.

The chain couples TRBV19 to TRBJ1-1; D possibly corresponds to TRBD1 (5 bases). The CDR3 runs 14 residues. V shed 6 bases and J shed 5 bases, with 16 bases lying between them. The germline CDR1 and CDR2 sequences are LNHDA and SQIVND (reference sequence). The DNA of the CDR3 is TGTGCCAGTAGCCTCGGGGCCTCGGGAACTGAAGCTTTCTTT. Its protein product is CASSLGASGTEAFF.

This clone was counted a single time. The CDR3 sequence is CASTRDIQTGELFF. In nucleotides, the CDR3 is TGTGCCAGCACTCGGGACATCCAGACCGGGGAGCTGTTTTTT. V usage is TRBV25-1 and J usage is TRBJ2-2, with a weak D call TRBD1 (6 bases). The CDR3 is made up of 14 amino acids. CDR1 is MGHDK, CDR2 SYGVNS, per germline. Trimming stripped 7 bases from V and 5 bases from J, with 14 bases between. The complete variable domain, with remaining parts taken from reference TRBV25-1 and TRBJ2-2, reads EADIYQTPRYLVIGTGKKITLECSQTMGHDKMYWYQQDPGMELHLIHYSYGVNSTEKGDLSSESTVSRIRTEHFPLTLESARPSHTSQYLCASTRDIQTGELFFGEGSRLTVL.

The J gene is TRBJ2-1, the V gene TRBV11-3, with D uncertain. The ends were cut back, 4 bases at V and 6 bases at J, with 19 bases in the middle. CDR3 length: 16 amino acids. Looked up from germline, CDR1 is SGHNT and CDR2 is YENEEA. CDR3 nucleotide sequence: TGTGCCAGCAGCTCCGAGACCCGATCCCCGGGCAATGAGCAGTTCTTC. Amino acid sequence: CASSSETRSPGNEQFF. The full variable domain, rest sourced from reference TRBV11-3 and TRBJ2-1, is EAGVVQSPRYKIIEKKQPVAFWCNPISGHNTLYWYLQNLGQGPELLIRYENEEAVDDSQLPKDRFSAERLKGVDSTLKIQPAELGDSAVYLCASSSETRSPGNEQFFGPGTRLTVL.

The rearrangement uses TRBV4-2 and TRBJ2-1; weak D call: TRBD1 (6 bases). The germline gives CDR1 LGHNA, CDR2 YNFKEQ. This CDR3 contains 15 residues. V shed 1 base and J shed 4 bases, with 11 bases lying between them. CDR3 protein: CASSQGQVEYNEQFF. The CDR3 DNA is TGTGCCAGCAGCCAAGGACAGGTAGAGTACAATGAGCAGTTCTTC.

V and J are TRBV28 and TRBJ1-2; perhaps TRBD1 as D (6 bases). This CDR3 has 16 residues. V lost 9 bases and J 3 bases, leaving 23 bases between the germline ends. Germline CDR1 is MDHEN and CDR2 is SYDVKM. Here the CDR3 reads CASGGGVGVKYYGYTF. The CDR3 DNA is TGTGCCAGTGGAGGGGGGGTTGGAGTGAAGTACTATGGCTACACCTTC.

This clone appeared a few times. This chain joins TRBV28 and TRBJ1-2, with D perhaps matching TRBD1 (5 bases). The V end was cut by 5 bases, the J end by 5 bases, with 9 bases between. CDR3 length: 12 amino acids. Germline CDR1 is MDHEN and CDR2 is SYDVKM. CDR3 DNA sequence: TGTGCCAGCAGTGACCGGACATATGGCTACACCTTC. As protein: CASSDRTYGYTF.

The chain couples TRBV5-1 to TRBJ1-1, with D possibly being TRBD1 (5 bases). Germline V CDR1 and CDR2: SGHRS, YFSETQ. CDR3 length equals 14 residues. V dropped 1 base and J dropped 3 bases, with 10 bases sitting between them. The CDR3 coding sequence is TGCGCCAGCAGCTTGAGCAGGGTGGACACTGAAGCTTTCTTT. Translated, it gives CASSLSRVDTEAFF. The variable domain in full, completed from reference TRBV5-1 and TRBJ1-1, reads KAGVTQTPRYLIKTRGQQVTLSCSPISGHRSVSWYQQTPGQGLQFLFEYFSETQRNKGNFPGRFSGRQFSNSRSEMNVSTLELGDSALYLCASSLSRVDTEAFFGQGTRLTVV.

The genes are TRBV27 and TRBJ1-2; the D gene is possibly TRBD1 (5 bases). CDR1 MNHEY and CDR2 SMNVEV come from the germline V gene (reference sequence). V lost 3 bases and J 8 bases, leaving 13 bases between the germline ends. CDR3 size: 13 residues. CDR3 coding DNA: TGTGCCAGCAGTTTGGGGCCAAAGCGGGGCTACACCTTC. Its protein is CASSLGPKRGYTF.

The rearrangement uses TRBV5-4 and TRBJ2-7; possible D gene TRBD1, 5 bases. Looked up from germline, CDR1 is SGHNT and CDR2 is YYREEE (reference sequence). CDR3 length: 15 residues. V lost 0 bases and J 3 bases, leaving 13 bases between the germline ends. CDR3 DNA sequence: TGTGCCAGCAGCTTGGGTAGGGGCGTAGTCTACGAGCAGTACTTC. This encodes CASSLGRGVVYEQYF. Looking up the rest from reference TRBV5-4 and TRBJ2-7 gives the full variable domain: ETGVTQSPTHLIKTRGQQVTLRCSSQSGHNTVSWYQQALGQGPQFIFQYYREEENGRGNFPPRFSGLQFPNYSSELNVNALELDDSALYLCASSLGRGVVYEQYFGPGTRLTVT.

This chain uses TRBV7-9 with TRBJ2-3; D is possibly TRBD1 (6 bases). The CDR3 runs 18 residues. V lost 4 bases and J lost 2, with 22 bases in between. The V gene's germline CDR1 is SEHNR and CDR2 FQNEAQ (reference sequence). The CDR3, as DNA: TGTGCCAGCAGCTCCCCTCAGACAGGAACGGCCCTCACAGATACGCAGTATTTT. The encoded protein is CASSSPQTGTALTDTQYF.

V usage is TRBV27 and J usage is TRBJ1-6; D is perhaps TRBD1 (6 bases). The CDR3 runs 12 residues. Per germline, CDR1 MNHEY and CDR2 SMNVEV (reference sequence). V lost 4 bases to trimming and J lost 12 bases, with 10 bases between them. The CDR3 spells CASSSGGLPLHF. The CDR3 DNA sequence: TGTGCCAGCAGTTCTGGGGGCCTACCCCTCCACTTT.

About this clone: At one end the junction does not follow the germline gene, possibly because of a read error. The V gene is TRBV6-2 or TRBV6-3, the J gene TRBJ1-2; 7 bases are shared with TRBD1. CDR1 and CDR2 (germline): MNHEY, SVGEGT. CDR3 length equals 11 residues. The CDR3 DNA is TGTGCCAGCAGTGTAACAGGGGTGGACTTCTTC. This gives the protein CASSVTGVDFF.

J is TRBJ1-1 and V is TRBV30; TRBD1 is a possible D gene (5 bases). The CDR3 length is 15 residues. The V gene's germline CDR1 is GTSNPN and CDR2 SVGIG (reference sequence). With 4 bases removed from V and 7 bases from J, the gap between germline ends came to 22 bases. The CDR3 protein is CAWIPRLKGRGEAFF. The DNA for the CDR3 is TGTGCCTGGATCCCCCGGCTCAAGGGGCGGGGTGAAGCTTTCTTT. Variable domain in full (rest from reference TRBV30 and TRBJ1-1): SQTIHQWPATLVQPVGSPLSLECTVEGTSNPNLYWYRQAAGRGLQLLFYSVGIGQISSEVPQNLSASRPQDRQFILSSKKLLLSDSGFYLCAWIPRLKGRGEAFFGQGTRLTVV.

J is TRBJ1-3 and V is TRBV4-3; D remains ambiguous. Trimming removed 0 bases from V and 0 bases from J, with 12 bases in between. Germline-derived CDR1 and CDR2 are LGHNA and YSLEER. This CDR3 is built from 17 residues. The CDR3 sequence: CASSQDRIRGSGNTIYF. The DNA of the CDR3 is TGCGCCAGCAGCCAAGACCGGATCCGTGGCTCTGGAAACACCATATATTTT.

The chain is built from TRBV5-5 and TRBJ1-4; the D is unclear. CDR1 SGHKS and CDR2 YYEKEE come from the germline V gene (reference sequence). Trimming removed 4 bases from V and 0 bases from J, with 7 bases in between. The CDR3 length is 14 residues. CDR3 protein: CASSRDATNEKLFF. The DNA for the CDR3 is TGTGCCAGCAGCAGGGATGCAACTAATGAAAAACTGTTTTTT.

This chain uses TRBV5-4 with TRBJ1-3; TRBD1 is a possible D gene (5 bases). V gave up 0 bases and J gave up 0 bases, with 13 bases separating them. Germline assignment: CDR1 SGHNT and CDR2 YYREEE (reference sequence). The CDR3 consists of 17 residues. In DNA form, the CDR3 reads TGTGCCAGCAGCTTGGGGGGGGGTTACAGCTCTGGAAACACCATATATTTT. Translation: CASSLGGGYSSGNTIYF.

The chain employs TRBV28 and TRBJ2-7, with D possibly matching TRBD2 (5 bases). The CDR3 length is 15 residues. Germline V gene sequence: CDR1 MDHEN, CDR2 SYDVKM. Trimming left V 6 bases short and J 5 bases short, with 20 bases between. The CDR3 spells CASRRGFGPGDEQYF. In nucleotides, the CDR3 is TGTGCCAGCAGACGAGGTTTTGGCCCCGGGGACGAGCAGTACTTC.

The chain uses TRBV2 and TRBJ1-2; 8 nucleotides align to TRBD1. The V gene end was trimmed by 7 bases and the J gene end by 8 bases; junction bases not matched to a gene: 12. There are 14 residues in the CDR3. Germline CDR1 and CDR2: SNHLY and FYNNEI. The CDR3 region has the DNA TGTGCCAGCACTTTGGACAGGGTCTCCTTCGGCTACACCTTC. Translating it yields CASTLDRVSFGYTF.